The present TCR beta chain was sequenced within a study of graft-versus-host responses after intestinal transplantation. About the study: All recipients were transplanted with multivisceral, liver-intestinal, or isolated intestinal grafts. Recipients across the board were started on anti-thymocyte globulin induction, then kept on tacrolimus and steroids for approximately three years. The study's findings and limits: Allografts of patients with graft-donor T cell macrochimerism showed high graft-versus-host to host-versus-graft clone ratios. GvH clones were identified in recipient marrow, with some first appearing in ileum or blood.

The assay was immunoSEQ multiplex PCR, and TCRdb's table has in-frame clones only and misses some. Of tens of thousands of clones listed, roughly 89% are singletons. Comment on this clone: Its antigen remains unidentified.

J gave up 6 bases and V 0 bases, and 1 base lay outside the gene matches. This CDR3 spans 16 amino acids. Germline V gives CDR1 MNHEY, CDR2 SVGAGI. The V gene is TRBV6-5, the J gene TRBJ2-3; the match to TRBD2 covers 15 bases. The source was PBMCs, collected 26 days after transplant. The TCR was taken from a human patient who received an intestinal transplant, so some T cells may come from the graft donor. CDR3 nucleotides: TGTGCCAGCAGTTACTCGGGGACTAGCGGGAGGGATACGCAGTATTTT. Translation: CASSYSGTSGRDTQYF.